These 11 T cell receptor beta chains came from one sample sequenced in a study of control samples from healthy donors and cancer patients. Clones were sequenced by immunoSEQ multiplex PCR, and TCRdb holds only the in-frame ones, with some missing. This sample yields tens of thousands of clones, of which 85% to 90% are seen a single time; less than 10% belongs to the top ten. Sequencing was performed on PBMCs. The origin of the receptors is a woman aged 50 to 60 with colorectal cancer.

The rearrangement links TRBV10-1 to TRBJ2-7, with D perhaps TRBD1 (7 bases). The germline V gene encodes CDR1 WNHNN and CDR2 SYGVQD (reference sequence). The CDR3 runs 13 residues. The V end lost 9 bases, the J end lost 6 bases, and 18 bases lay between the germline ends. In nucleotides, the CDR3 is TGCGCCAGGTCAACAGGGGAGGTGCGCGAGCAGTACGTC. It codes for CARSTGEVREQYV.

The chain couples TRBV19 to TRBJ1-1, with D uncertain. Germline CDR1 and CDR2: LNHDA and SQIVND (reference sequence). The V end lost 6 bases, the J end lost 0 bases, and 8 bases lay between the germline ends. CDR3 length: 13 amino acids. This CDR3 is CASRQRMNTEAFF. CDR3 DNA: TGTGCCAGTAGGCAACGGATGAACACTGAAGCTTTCTTT. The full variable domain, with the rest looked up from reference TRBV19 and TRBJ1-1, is DGGITQSPKYLFRKEGQNVTLSCEQNLNHDAMYWYRQDPGQGLRLIYYSQIVNDFQKGDIAEGYSVSREKKESFPLTVTSAQKNPTAFYLCASRQRMNTEAFFGQGTRLTVV.

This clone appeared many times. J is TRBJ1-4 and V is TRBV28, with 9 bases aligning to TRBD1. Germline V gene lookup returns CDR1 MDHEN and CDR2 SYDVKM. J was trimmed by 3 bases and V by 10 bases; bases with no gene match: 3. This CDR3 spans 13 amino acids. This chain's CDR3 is CATRTGANEKLFF. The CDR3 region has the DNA TGTGCCACCAGGACAGGGGCTAATGAAAAACTGTTTTTT.

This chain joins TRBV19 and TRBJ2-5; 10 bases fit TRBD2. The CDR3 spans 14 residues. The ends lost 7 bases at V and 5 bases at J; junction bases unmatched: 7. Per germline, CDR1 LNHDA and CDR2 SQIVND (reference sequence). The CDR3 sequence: CASMASGGGETQYF. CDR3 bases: TGTGCCAGTATGGCTAGCGGGGGCGGTGAGACCCAGTACTTC. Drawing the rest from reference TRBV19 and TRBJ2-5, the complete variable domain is DGGITQSPKYLFRKEGQNVTLSCEQNLNHDAMYWYRQDPGQGLRLIYYSQIVNDFQKGDIAEGYSVSREKKESFPLTVTSAQKNPTAFYLCASMASGGGETQYFGPGTRLLVL.

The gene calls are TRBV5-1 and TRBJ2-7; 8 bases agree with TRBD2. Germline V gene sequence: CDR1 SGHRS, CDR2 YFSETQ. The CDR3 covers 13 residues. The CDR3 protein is CASSLSPGGHSEV. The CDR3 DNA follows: TGCGCCAGCAGCTTATCCCCGGGGGGGCATTCTGAAGTC.

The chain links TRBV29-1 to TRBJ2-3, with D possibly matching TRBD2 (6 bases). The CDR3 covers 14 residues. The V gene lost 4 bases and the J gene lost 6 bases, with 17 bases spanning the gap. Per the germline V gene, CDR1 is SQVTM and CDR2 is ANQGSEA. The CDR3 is CSVVAGWGVDTQYF. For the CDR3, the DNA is TGCAGCGTTGTGGCAGGGTGGGGGGTGGATACGCAGTATTTT.

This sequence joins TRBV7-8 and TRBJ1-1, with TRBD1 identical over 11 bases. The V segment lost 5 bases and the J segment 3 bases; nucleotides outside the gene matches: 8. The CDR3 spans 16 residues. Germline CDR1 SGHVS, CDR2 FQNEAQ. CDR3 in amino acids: CASSQGQGASYTEAFF. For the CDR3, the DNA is TGTGCCAGCAGCCAAGGACAGGGGGCGTCGTACACTGAAGCTTTCTTT.

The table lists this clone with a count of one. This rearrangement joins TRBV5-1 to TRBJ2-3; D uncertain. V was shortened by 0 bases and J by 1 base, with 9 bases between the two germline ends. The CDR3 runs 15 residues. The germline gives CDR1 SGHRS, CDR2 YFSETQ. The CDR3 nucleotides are TGCGCCAGCAGCTTGGAGTGGGTGGGCACAGATACGCAGTATTTT. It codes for CASSLEWVGTDTQYF.

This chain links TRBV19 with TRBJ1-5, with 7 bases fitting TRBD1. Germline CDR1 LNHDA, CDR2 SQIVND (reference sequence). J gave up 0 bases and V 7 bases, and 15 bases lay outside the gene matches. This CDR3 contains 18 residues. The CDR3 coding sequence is TGTGCCAGTACTCACCTTTGGCGGGACAGCAATAGCAATCAGCCCCAGCATTTT. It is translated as CASTHLWRDSNSNQPQHF.

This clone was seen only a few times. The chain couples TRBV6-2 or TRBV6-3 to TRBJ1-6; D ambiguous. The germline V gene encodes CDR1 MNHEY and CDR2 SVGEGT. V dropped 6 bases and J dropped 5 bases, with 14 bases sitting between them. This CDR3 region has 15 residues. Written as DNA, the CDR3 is TGTGCCAGCAGCTTACGGGGAAAGGATAATTCACCCCTCCACTTT. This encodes CASSLRGKDNSPLHF.

Here the CDR3 reads CASSEGRAGDTDTQYF. The CDR3 DNA is TGCGCCAGCAGTGAGGGTCGAGCGGGGGACACAGATACGCAGTATTTT. The chain links TRBV10-1 to TRBJ2-3; 8 positions agree with TRBD2. The CDR3 loop spans 16 amino acids. The germline gives CDR1 WNHNN, CDR2 SYGVQD (reference sequence). The V and J ends lost 2 bases and 2 bases, in that order; junction bases with no gene match: 6.